The next 30 T cell receptor beta chains were all read from a single sample in a study of T cells in Graves' hyperthyroidism and ophthalmopathy. RNA transcripts yielded amplified TCR beta CDR3 regions. In the first-round RT-PCR of the TCR CDR3, the HTBI primer set was used. One entry per CDR3 protein, called by TCRdb with MiXCR from the multiplex PCR reads. The profile shows about 690,000 distinct CDR3 sequences, approximately 15% of them singletons. Sequenced material: blood. These receptor sequences come from a man between 45 and 60 years old with Graves' hyperthyroidism.

To note about this clonotype: A read error may explain this, as a much larger clone is one base away. The V gene is TRBV5-8, the J gene TRBJ2-7; 9 bases align to TRBD1. V lost 5 bases and J lost 6; bases outside the gene matches: 12. The CDR3 has 15 residues. Per germline, CDR1 SGHTS and CDR2 YDEGEE. The CDR3 loop is CASSPGTGIFCEQYF. CDR3 in DNA: TGTGCCAGCAGTCCGGGGACAGGGATTTTCTGCGAGCAGTACTTC.

At least ten counts were recorded for this clonotype. The V gene is TRBV2, the J gene TRBJ2-1, with D unclear. Trimming left V 4 bases short and J 9 bases short, with 13 bases between. Germline CDR1 and CDR2: SNHLY and FYNNEI. This CDR3 region has 13 residues. Written as DNA, the CDR3 is TGTGCCAGCAGTGGCCTTTTGTCGGGTGAGCAGTTCTTC. It translates to CASSGLLSGEQFF.

This clonotype occurred a few times. The V and J genes are TRBV18 and TRBJ2-2, with D unclear. Germline loops: CDR1 KGHSH, CDR2 LQKENI. V lost 3 bases, J lost 4 bases, and 9 bases lay in between. There are 14 residues in the CDR3. CDR3 protein: CASSPPRSTGELFF. CDR3 nucleotides: TGTGCCAGCTCACCTCCCAGGTCCACCGGGGAGCTGTTTTTT.

DNA for the CDR3: TGTGCCAGCAGACCAGGGCACGGAAACACTGAAGCTTTCTTT. Encoded protein: CASRPGHGNTEAFF. The chain uses TRBV7-6 and TRBJ1-1, with D tentatively TRBD1 (5 bases). Germline CDR1 and CDR2: SGHVS and FNYEAQ. The CDR3 has 14 residues. Deletions cut 6 bases from V and 2 bases from J, with 13 bases between.

This clonotype was detected ten times or more. The chain carries TRBV28 and TRBJ2-7, with 8 bases lining up with TRBD2. J was trimmed by 3 bases and V by 4 bases; bases with no gene match: 8. This CDR3 comprises 15 residues. Germline values: CDR1 MDHEN, CDR2 SYDVKM. CDR3 sequence: CASSSPAGGFYEQYF. The CDR3 nucleotides are TGTGCCAGCAGTTCCCCCGCGGGGGGCTTCTACGAGCAGTACTTC.

The table lists this clonotype with a few counts. The CDR3 DNA sequence: TGTGCCAGTAGGGAGACTAGCGGGAGCGCAGATACGCAGTATTTT. Translation: CASRETSGSADTQYF. The chain recombines TRBV19 with TRBJ2-3; 12 bases are a match to TRBD2. The CDR3 loop spans 15 amino acids. The V gene end was trimmed by 6 bases and the J gene end by 4 bases; junction bases not matched to a gene: 5. Looked up from germline, CDR1 is LNHDA and CDR2 is SQIVND (reference sequence).

This clonotype came up a few times. V usage is TRBV11-2 and J usage is TRBJ1-3; D is ambiguous. The CDR3 is 15 amino acids. Germline V gene sequence: CDR1 SGHAT, CDR2 FQNNGV. The V gene lost 1 base and the J gene lost 4 bases, with 11 bases spanning the gap. The CDR3 sequence is CASSLGYRSGNTIYF. CDR3 in DNA: TGTGCCAGCAGCTTAGGGTACCGATCGGGAAACACCATATATTTT. The entire variable domain, with the rest obtained from reference TRBV11-2 and TRBJ1-3, is as follows: EAGVAQSPRYKIIEKRQSVAFWCNPISGHATLYWYQQILGQGPKLLIQFQNNGVVDDSQLPKDRFSAERLKGVDSTLKIQPAKLEDSAVYLCASSLGYRSGNTIYFGEGSWLTVV.

The chain links TRBV5-1 to TRBJ2-1; 10 bases are a match to TRBD2. Germline values: CDR1 SGHRS, CDR2 YFSETQ. J gave up 6 bases and V 2 bases, and 5 bases lay outside the gene matches. The CDR3 totals 15 residues. The CDR3, as DNA: TGCGCCAGCAGCTTCATAGCGGGAGGACGCAATGAGCAGTTCTTC. Amino acids: CASSFIAGGRNEQFF.

The chain employs TRBV28 and TRBJ2-1; a possible D gene is TRBD2 (5 bases). The CDR3 spans 16 residues. V was trimmed by 3 bases and J by 4 bases, leaving 16 bases between them. The germline CDR1 and CDR2 sequences are MDHEN and SYDVKM. This chain's CDR3 is CASSFPSPIKYNEQFF. In nucleotides, the CDR3 is TGTGCCAGCAGTTTCCCTAGCCCTATAAAGTACAATGAGCAGTTCTTC.

V usage is TRBV10-3 and J usage is TRBJ2-1; 9 nucleotides line up with TRBD2. Germline-derived CDR1 and CDR2 are ENHRY and SYGVKD. The CDR3 is made up of 14 amino acids. V lost 11 bases to trimming and J lost 6 bases; unmatched junction nucleotides: 11. CDR3 nucleotides: TGTGCCCACCGGGGGCGGGAGGGGTCCAATGAGCAGTTCTTC. Amino acid sequence: CAHRGREGSNEQFF.

In its sample, this clonotype was seen many times. This chain joins TRBV28 and TRBJ1-1, with 7 bases aligning to TRBD1. The germline gives CDR1 MDHEN, CDR2 SYDVKM. This CDR3 is built from 16 residues. With 4 bases clipped from V and 0 bases from J, the junction kept 8 bases outside the gene matches. The CDR3 here is CASSSPGQSMNTEAFF. The CDR3 bases are TGTGCCAGCAGTTCCCCGGGACAGTCCATGAACACTGAAGCTTTCTTT.

This clonotype was counted once. V usage is TRBV30 and J usage is TRBJ1-1, with unresolved D. This CDR3 region has 11 residues. Germline V gene lookup returns CDR1 GTSNPN and CDR2 SVGIG (reference sequence). V was pared by 2 bases and J by 11 bases, with 12 bases between. The CDR3 sequence: CAWSSGRTAFF. CDR3 sequence (DNA): TGTGCCTGGAGTTCGGGGAGGACGGCTTTCTTT.

The table lists this clonotype with many counts. The CDR3: CASSPRRGDSINQPQHF. DNA of the CDR3: TGTGCCAGCAGCCCGCGGCGGGGGGACTCAATAAATCAGCCCCAGCATTTT. This sequence joins TRBV16 and TRBJ1-5; tentatively, D is TRBD1 (5 bases). The CDR3 sequence is 17 residues long. The germline CDR1 and CDR2 sequences are KGHSY and FQNENV. V dropped 4 bases and J dropped 4 bases, with 20 bases sitting between them.

V gene TRBV7-2 combines with J gene TRBJ1-4, with D hard to call. CDR3 size: 15 residues. Trimming pared 5 bases from V and 1 base from J, leaving 11 bases between. Per germline, CDR1 SGHTA and CDR2 FQGNSA. The DNA for the CDR3 is TGTGCCAGCAGCGTACGCGGGATAACTAATGAAAAACTGTTTTTT. This codes for CASSVRGITNEKLFF.

Note on this clonotype: A clone one base away is much larger, so this may be a read error. The V gene is TRBV27, the J gene TRBJ2-5; D ambiguous. In germline, CDR1 is MNHEY, CDR2 SMNVEV (reference sequence). The CDR3 spans 11 residues. Trimming took off 3 bases at V and 6 bases at J, with 5 bases between the two ends. CDR3 loop: CASSFRQTQYF. The CDR3 nucleotides are TGTGCCAGCAGTTTTAGACAGACCCAGTACTTC.

In nucleotides, the CDR3 is TGTGCCAGCAGCCACATTGAGGCGCGTGAGCAGTTCTTC. Protein product: CASSHIEAREQFF. The rearrangement links TRBV28 to TRBJ2-1; the D is unclear. This CDR3 spans 13 amino acids. V was pared by 6 bases and J by 9 bases, with 15 bases between. Germline loops: CDR1 MDHEN, CDR2 SYDVKM.

At least ten counts were recorded for this clonotype. This sequence joins TRBV19 and TRBJ2-1; 12 positions match TRBD2. Germline V gene data show CDR1 as LNHDA and CDR2 as SQIVND (reference sequence). V dropped 2 bases and J dropped 5; count of bases not matched to a gene: 4. The CDR3 length is 16 residues. CDR3 amino acids: CASSITSGRLNNEQFF. CDR3 DNA: TGTGCCAGTAGTATAACTAGCGGGAGGCTCAACAATGAGCAGTTCTTC.

This clonotype was observed a handful of times. This chain links TRBV20-1 with TRBJ2-7; D is perhaps TRBD1 or TRBD2 (5 bases each). This CDR3 has 12 amino acids. The V gene's germline CDR1 is DFQATT and CDR2 SNEGSKA (reference sequence). Trimming stripped 3 bases from V and 2 bases from J, with 8 bases between. The CDR3 protein is CSASGTAYEQYF. Written as DNA, the CDR3 is TGCAGTGCTAGCGGGACCGCCTACGAGCAGTACTTC.

The chain employs TRBV6-5 and TRBJ2-5; perhaps TRBD1 as D (6 bases). Germline-derived CDR1 and CDR2 are MNHEY and SVGAGI. V was pared by 4 bases and J by 3 bases, with 15 bases between. The CDR3 has 15 amino acids. CDR3: CASSSWGYREETQYF. DNA of the CDR3: TGTGCCAGCAGTTCGTGGGGGTACAGGGAAGAGACCCAGTACTTC.

In its sample, this clonotype was seen a few times. The genes are TRBV4-1 and TRBJ2-3, with 11 bases identical to TRBD1. The germline CDR1 and CDR2 sequences are MGHRA and YSYEKL. The V and J ends lost 5 bases and 3 bases, in that order; junction bases with no gene match: 10. The length of the CDR3 is 17 residues. The CDR3 bases are TGCGCCAGCAGCTTTCGAGCCGGGACAGGGGGGACAGATACGCAGTATTTT. Residues: CASSFRAGTGGTDTQYF.

DNA of the CDR3: TGTGCCAGCAGCAGCGACAGGGAGGGCACTGAAGCTTTCTTT. Amino acid sequence: CASSSDREGTEAFF. The V gene is TRBV5-5, the J gene TRBJ1-1; 7 bases agree with TRBD1. The CDR3 length is 14 residues. With 4 bases clipped from V and 4 bases from J, the junction kept 7 bases outside the gene matches. Germline V gives CDR1 SGHKS, CDR2 YYEKEE (reference sequence).

The table lists this clonotype with a count of one. This chain joins TRBV20-1 and TRBJ2-1; possible D gene TRBD2, 6 bases. CDR1 and CDR2 (germline): DFQATT, SNEGSKA (reference sequence). This CDR3 has 15 amino acids. V was pared by 0 bases and J by 7 bases, with 16 bases between. The CDR3 here is CSARDLTGDRNEQFF. CDR3 coding DNA: TGCAGTGCTAGAGATTTAACGGGAGATAGGAATGAGCAGTTCTTC.

This clonotype appeared many times. V is TRBV7-9 and J is TRBJ1-4; TRBD1 matches 8 bases. The ends lost 5 bases at V and 4 bases at J; junction bases unmatched: 6. The germline V gene encodes CDR1 SEHNR and CDR2 FQNEAQ (reference sequence). CDR3 length equals 15 residues. The CDR3 here is CASSRTGNGNEKLFF. CDR3 in DNA: TGTGCCAGCAGCCGGACAGGGAATGGTAATGAAAAACTGTTTTTT.

This clonotype has at least ten counts. This chain joins TRBV2 and TRBJ2-3; a possible D gene is TRBD2 (6 bases). This CDR3 spans 15 amino acids. Trimming stripped 2 bases from V and 0 bases from J, with 9 bases between. CDR1 and CDR2 from the germline V gene are SNHLY and FYNNEI. CDR3 nucleotides: TGTGCCAGCAGTGAAAGGAGGGAGAGCACAGATACGCAGTATTTT. As protein: CASSERRESTDTQYF.

The rearrangement uses TRBV28 and TRBJ2-7, with 8 nucleotides matching TRBD1. V trimming: 5 bases; J trimming: 3 bases; junction bases outside the gene matches: 9. The CDR3 extends over 15 amino acids. Germline CDR1 is MDHEN and CDR2 is SYDVKM. The CDR3 spells CASSAPGTGNYEQYF. CDR3 in DNA: TGTGCCAGCAGTGCCCCCGGGACAGGTAACTACGAGCAGTACTTC.

This clonotype was counted ten times or more. This chain links TRBV6-5 with TRBJ1-2; a weak D match, TRBD1 (6 bases). The CDR3 is made up of 15 amino acids. The germline gives CDR1 MNHEY, CDR2 SVGAGI. Trimming stripped 0 bases from V and 5 bases from J, with 13 bases between. The CDR3 region is CASSYSGGQGYGYTF. The CDR3 DNA reads TGTGCCAGCAGTTACTCGGGGGGCCAGGGTTATGGCTACACCTTC.

This clonotype was seen a handful of times. The rearrangement links TRBV20-1 to TRBJ2-7; the D gene is possibly TRBD2 (5 bases). V was pared by 3 bases and J by 3 bases, with 6 bases between. The CDR3 covers 11 residues. Germline V CDR1 and CDR2: DFQATT, SNEGSKA (reference sequence). The CDR3 coding sequence is TGCAGTGCTAGCGGGAACTACGAGCAGTACTTC. It is translated as CSASGNYEQYF.

The chain joins TRBV20-1 to TRBJ2-7, with 15 bases lining up with TRBD2. This CDR3 region has 16 residues. Trimming removed 4 bases from V and 6 bases from J; junction bases left unmatched: 10. The germline V gene has CDR1 DFQATT and CDR2 SNEGSKA (reference sequence). The CDR3 coding sequence is TGCAGTGCTAATACCGGGACTAGCGGGAGGTGGAGCGAGCAGTACTTC. As protein: CSANTGTSGRWSEQYF.

This clonotype was seen a handful of times. The chain couples TRBV5-1 to TRBJ2-2, with D perhaps TRBD1 (5 bases). Germline CDR1 SGHRS, CDR2 YFSETQ. V lost 1 base to trimming and J lost 2 bases, with 15 bases between them. This CDR3 has 17 amino acids. CDR3 in amino acids: CASSLRVGAANTGELFF. CDR3 coding DNA: TGCGCCAGCAGCTTGCGGGTTGGGGCAGCCAACACCGGGGAGCTGTTTTTT.

This clonotype occurred many times. J is TRBJ1-5 and V is TRBV2, with D possibly matching TRBD1 (5 bases). The CDR3 is 14 residues long. The V gene's germline CDR1 is SNHLY and CDR2 FYNNEI. With 7 bases removed from V and 6 bases from J, the gap between germline ends came to 16 bases. This CDR3 is CASTRGGTGQPQHF. In nucleotides, the CDR3 is TGTGCCAGCACCCGGGGGGGGACCGGTCAGCCCCAGCATTTT.